These 17 T cell receptor beta chains share one sample of origin, sequenced in a study of blood T cell repertoires in COVID-19. Only in-frame clones appear in the TCRdb table, and some are missing; sequencing was by immunoSEQ multiplex PCR. The table includes under 250,000 clones, roughly 85% detected once. Sample: peripheral blood. These receptors were collected from a woman in her seventies with COVID-19, enrolled during active disease.

The chain recombines TRBV19 with TRBJ2-1; weak D call: TRBD1 (6 bases). The CDR3 extends over 14 amino acids. V was trimmed by 6 bases and J by 3 bases, leaving 12 bases between them. Germline lookup yields CDR1 LNHDA and CDR2 SQIVND (reference sequence). The CDR3 loop is CASRKDSHYNEQFF. Written as DNA, the CDR3 is TGTGCCAGTAGGAAGGACAGCCACTACAATGAGCAGTTCTTC.

This chain links TRBV3-1 (or the pseudogene TRBV3-2) with TRBJ2-7; TRBD2 matches at 7 bases. The germline V gene has CDR1 LGHDT and CDR2 YNNKEL (reference sequence). The CDR3 extends over 16 amino acids. V dropped 2 bases and J dropped 0; count of bases not matched to a gene: 7. The CDR3 region is CASSQNLVAGSYEQYF. The CDR3, as DNA: TGTGCCAGCAGCCAAAACCTGGTAGCGGGCTCCTACGAGCAGTACTTC.

This rearrangement joins TRBV9 to TRBJ2-5, with a weak D call TRBD2 (6 bases). Germline V lookup: CDR1 SGDLS, CDR2 YYNGEE. V lost 4 bases and J lost 4, with 17 bases in between. The CDR3 extends over 15 amino acids. The CDR3 protein is CASSSGRVSGETQYF. The DNA for the CDR3 is TGTGCCAGCAGCTCCGGCCGGGTTAGCGGAGAGACCCAGTACTTC.

The rearrangement joins TRBV6-5 to TRBJ2-7; TRBD2 matches 10 bases. The CDR3 covers 13 residues. In germline, CDR1 is MNHEY, CDR2 SVGAGI. V was pared by 8 bases and J by 5 bases, with 6 bases of the junction left unmatched. The CDR3: CASPGLAEDEQYF. The CDR3, as DNA: TGTGCCAGCCCCGGACTAGCGGAAGACGAGCAGTACTTC.

The chain has TRBV7-2 and TRBJ2-7; TRBD1 might be the D (6 bases). Deletions cut 4 bases from V and 0 bases from J, with 13 bases between. The CDR3 consists of 15 residues. The germline V gene has CDR1 SGHTA and CDR2 FQGNSA. The CDR3 region is CASSSPRTASYEQYF. In nucleotides, the CDR3 is TGTGCCAGCAGCTCTCCGCGGACAGCCTCCTACGAGCAGTACTTC.

The rearrangement uses TRBV2 and TRBJ2-1; TRBD2 might be the D (5 bases). The germline V and J ends were trimmed by 6 bases and 6 bases, with 9 bases remaining between them. CDR1 SNHLY and CDR2 FYNNEI come from the germline V gene. CDR3 length equals 12 residues. The CDR3 DNA reads TGTGCCAGCAGATGGGGAGTCAATGAGCAGTTCTTC. Amino acids: CASRWGVNEQFF.

The CDR3 region has the DNA TGTGCCAGCAGCCAAGATACCGACAGATACAATGAGCAGTTCTTC. This gives the protein CASSQDTDRYNEQFF. The rearrangement links TRBV3-1 (or the pseudogene TRBV3-2) to TRBJ2-1, with a possible D match to TRBD1 (5 bases). The CDR3 contains 15 residues. Trimming pared 0 bases from V and 4 bases from J, leaving 10 bases between. Germline lookup yields CDR1 LGHDT and CDR2 YNNKEL (reference sequence).

This sequence joins TRBV18 and TRBJ2-3, with TRBD2 matching 9 bases. The CDR3 consists of 15 residues. V lost 1 base to trimming and J lost 1 base; unmatched junction nucleotides: 0. The germline V gene has CDR1 KGHSH and CDR2 LQKENI. The CDR3 sequence is CASSPLAGGTDTQYF. The CDR3 coding sequence is TGTGCCAGCTCACCACTAGCGGGAGGCACAGATACGCAGTATTTT. Variable domain in full (rest from reference TRBV18 and TRBJ2-3): NAGVMQNPRHLVRRRGQEARLRCSPMKGHSHVYWYRQLPEEGLKFMVYLQKENIIDESGMPKERFSAEFPKEGPSILRIQQVVRGDSAAYFCASSPLAGGTDTQYFGPGTRLTVL.

This clone occurred once. The chain links TRBV3-1 (or the pseudogene TRBV3-2) to TRBJ1-6, with 9 bases aligning to TRBD1. The CDR3 is 15 residues long. V lost 4 bases to trimming and J lost 7 bases; unmatched junction nucleotides: 5. Germline CDR1 and CDR2: LGHDT and YNNKEL (reference sequence). CDR3: CASSLETGGNSPLHF. DNA for the CDR3: TGTGCCAGCAGCCTGGAGACAGGGGGAAATTCACCCCTCCACTTT.

CDR3 sequence reads: CASSLGGGPQGTVQYEQYF. CDR3 sequence (DNA): TGTGCCAGCAGCTTAGGGGGGGGACCCCAGGGAACGGTTCAGTACGAGCAGTACTTC. V usage is TRBV7-9 and J usage is TRBJ2-7; 7 bases align to TRBD2. The V gene's germline CDR1 is SEHNR and CDR2 FQNEAQ (reference sequence). Unmatched junction bases numbered 19, after V lost 1 base and J lost 4 bases. The CDR3 sequence is 19 residues long.

The chain employs TRBV6-6 and TRBJ1-6; 8 bases line up with TRBD1. Germline V CDR1 and CDR2: MNHNY, SVGAGI (reference sequence). CDR3 length: 15 residues. Trimming took 2 bases from V and 11 from J; bases not matched to a gene: 8. CDR3 nucleotide sequence: TGTGCCAGCAGTTACGACCCCCGACAGGGGACACCCCTCCACTTT. Amino acid sequence: CASSYDPRQGTPLHF.

This clone was detected only once. In DNA, the CDR3 is TGTGCCAGCAGCCAGGCCGGGAGTCCAACCCCTAACTATGGCTACACCTTC. Translation gives CASSQAGSPTPNYGYTF. The rearrangement joins TRBV4-2 to TRBJ1-2; D is undetermined. V lost 3 bases, J lost 0 bases, and 17 bases lay in between. From germline, CDR1 is LGHNA and CDR2 YNFKEQ. The CDR3 is 17 amino acids.

The chain has TRBV2 and TRBJ2-7; D not certain. With 0 bases removed from V and 2 bases from J, the gap between germline ends came to 5 bases. Germline V gives CDR1 SNHLY, CDR2 FYNNEI. The CDR3 runs 13 residues. The CDR3 nucleotides read TGTGCCAGCAGTGAAGCGAGTACCTACGAGCAGTACTTC. Translating gives CASSEASTYEQYF.

The chain has TRBV20-1 and TRBJ1-2, with TRBD1 matching over 8 bases. Germline loops: CDR1 DFQATT, CDR2 SNEGSKA (reference sequence). The CDR3 totals 13 residues. V shed 3 bases, J shed 8 bases, and the junction held 8 bases outside the gene matches. In nucleotides, the CDR3 is TGCAGTGCTAGTATCCAGGGGGCGCCCGGCTACACCTTC. Residues: CSASIQGAPGYTF.

This clone was counted once. This rearrangement joins TRBV10-1 to TRBJ1-5; D possibly corresponds to TRBD1 (6 bases). Germline loops: CDR1 WNHNN, CDR2 SYGVQD (reference sequence). The CDR3 sequence is 18 residues long. Deletions cut 7 bases from V and 0 bases from J, with 22 bases between. The CDR3, as DNA: TGCGCCAGCAACATTCCAAAGGGGGGGGCTTATAGCAATCAGCCCCAGCATTTT. Protein product: CASNIPKGGAYSNQPQHF.

The J gene is TRBJ1-5, the V gene TRBV7-2; 7 nucleotides agree with TRBD1. CDR1 is SGHTA and CDR2 is FQGNSA in the germline V gene. This CDR3 region has 16 residues. V lost 5 bases to trimming and J lost 5 bases; unmatched junction nucleotides: 12. The CDR3 region is CASSNRAGGTDQPQHF. The CDR3 DNA reads TGTGCCAGCAGCAATAGGGCAGGGGGGACCGATCAGCCCCAGCATTTT. The full variable domain, completed using reference TRBV7-2 and TRBJ1-5, is GAGVSQSPSNKVTEKGKDVELRCDPISGHTALYWYRQSLGQGLEFLIYFQGNSAPDKSGLPSDRFSAERTGGSVSTLTIQRTQQEDSAVYLCASSNRAGGTDQPQHFGDGTRLSIL.

The chain uses TRBV6-6 and TRBJ2-3, with 7 bases lining up with TRBD2. In germline, CDR1 is MNHNY, CDR2 SVGAGI (reference sequence). J lost 1 base, V lost 8 bases, and 12 bases had no gene match. CDR3 size: 16 residues. The DNA of the CDR3 is TGTGCCAGCGACTGGGAGGGAATAGAGGGCACAGATACGCAGTATTTT. Its protein product is CASDWEGIEGTDTQYF.